These 20 T cell receptor beta chains originate from one sample sequenced in a study of blood T cell repertoires in COVID-19. TCRdb keeps only in-frame clones here, not all; method: immunoSEQ multiplex PCR. The sample comprises some 200,000 clones, around 81% of which are singletons, and 8.5% to 10% rests with the top ten. The sample consisted of PBMCs or T cells enriched from blood (not recorded which). These receptors were taken from a woman aged 45 to 65 with acute COVID-19.

The J gene is TRBJ1-2, the V gene TRBV24-1; D is possibly TRBD1 (5 bases). The ends were cut back, 4 bases at V and 4 bases at J, with 9 bases in the middle. The germline V gene encodes CDR1 KGHDR and CDR2 SFDVKD. This CDR3 region has 13 residues. CDR3 nucleotides: TGTGCCACCAGTGAGGACGGGGGCTATGGCTACACCTTC. Protein sequence: CATSEDGGYGYTF.

This chain links TRBV28 with TRBJ2-7; TRBD2 is a possible D gene (6 bases). This CDR3 is 18 amino acids long. Germline V CDR1 and CDR2: MDHEN, SYDVKM. Trimming pared 4 bases from V and 3 bases from J, leaving 25 bases between. The CDR3 region is CASSSDYRMSGSRYEQYF. DNA of the CDR3: TGTGCCAGCAGTTCTGACTACAGGATGAGCGGGTCTCGCTACGAGCAGTACTTC.

This sequence joins TRBV2 and TRBJ1-5, with D possibly TRBD1 on 6 matching bases. Per the germline V gene, CDR1 is SNHLY and CDR2 is FYNNEI. This CDR3 comprises 13 residues. V was trimmed by 6 bases and J by 3 bases, leaving 9 bases between them. The CDR3 DNA follows: TGTGCCAGCAGAGGACAGCCCAATCAGCCCCAGCATTTT. This translates into CASRGQPNQPQHF.

This rearrangement joins TRBV11-3 to TRBJ1-4; weak D call: TRBD1 (5 bases). The V end was cut by 1 base, the J end by 5 bases, with 11 bases between. The CDR3 runs 15 residues. From germline, CDR1 is SGHNT and CDR2 YENEEA. CDR3 DNA sequence: TGTGCCAGCAGCTTAGGGCAGGGCCTGAATGAAAAACTGTTTTTT. It is translated as CASSLGQGLNEKLFF.

The rearrangement uses TRBV5-1 and TRBJ1-2; 7 positions match TRBD1. There are 14 residues in the CDR3. V was pared by 3 bases and J by 2 bases, with 4 bases of the junction left unmatched. CDR1 and CDR2 from the germline V gene are SGHRS and YFSETQ. Written as DNA, the CDR3 is TGCGCCAGCAGCTGGGACAGCTTAAACTATGGCTACACCTTC. It translates to CASSWDSLNYGYTF.

This chain joins TRBV25-1 and TRBJ1-2, with 7 bases identical to TRBD1. The V segment lost 2 bases and the J segment 8 bases; nucleotides outside the gene matches: 8. Looked up from germline, CDR1 is MGHDK and CDR2 is SYGVNS. The CDR3 runs to 14 residues. DNA for the CDR3: TGTGCCAGCAGTGAAGTAGAGGGGGCTCGAGGCTACACCTTC. It encodes CASSEVEGARGYTF.

The chain carries TRBV12-3 or TRBV12-4 and TRBJ1-1; no definite D call. Trimming took off 3 bases at V and 6 bases at J, with 11 bases between the two ends. There are 13 residues in the CDR3. The CDR3: CASSLRVLAEAFF. In DNA form, the CDR3 reads TGTGCCAGCAGTTTGAGGGTTCTGGCTGAAGCTTTCTTT.

CDR3 coding DNA: TGTGCCAGCCGAGAGGACAGGGGGCGCACTAATGAAAAACTGTTTTTT. It yields the protein CASREDRGRTNEKLFF. The chain joins TRBV27 to TRBJ1-4; TRBD1 matches at 11 bases. V lost 8 bases and J lost 2; bases outside the gene matches: 7. This CDR3 contains 16 residues. Germline V gene sequence: CDR1 MNHEY, CDR2 SMNVEV (reference sequence).

A single count supports this clone. The rearrangement links TRBV9 to TRBJ2-3, with 11 bases aligning to TRBD2. This CDR3 is 16 amino acids long. V gave up 4 bases and J gave up 3 bases; unmatched junction bases: 7. The V gene's germline CDR1 is SGDLS and CDR2 YYNGEE. The CDR3 DNA reads as TGTGCCAGCAGCTTTACCCGGACTAGCGGGACAGATACGCAGTATTTT. This gives the protein CASSFTRTSGTDTQYF.

Here the CDR3 reads CASSLVGGRTEAFF. The CDR3 DNA sequence: TGTGCCAGCAGCTTGGTAGGGGGCCGCACTGAAGCTTTCTTT. The chain employs TRBV5-4 and TRBJ1-1, with 7 bases fitting TRBD1. The CDR3 extends over 14 amino acids. CDR1 SGHNT and CDR2 YYREEE come from the germline V gene (reference sequence). Trimming at V came to 0 bases and at J to 4 bases, leaving 3 bases not matched to a gene.

The V and J genes are TRBV13 and TRBJ1-3; TRBD1 might be the D (6 bases). V lost 2 bases and J lost 2, with 10 bases in between. Germline-derived CDR1 and CDR2 are PRHDT and FYEKMQ (reference sequence). The CDR3 runs to 15 residues. DNA for the CDR3: TGTGCCAGCAGCTTACGCTCAGGGGCTGGAAACACCATATATTTT. This gives the protein CASSLRSGAGNTIYF.

Details on this clone: Other DNA sequences in the same sample also yield this CDR3. V and J are TRBV29-1 and TRBJ1-2; 7 bases align to TRBD1. The CDR3 is made up of 12 amino acids. The V segment lost 7 bases and the J segment 2 bases; nucleotides outside the gene matches: 4. Germline V gene data show CDR1 as SQVTM and CDR2 as ANQGSEA. CDR3 sequence: CSAGTANYGYTF. DNA for the CDR3: TGCAGCGCCGGGACAGCGAACTATGGCTACACCTTC.

This rearrangement joins TRBV27 to TRBJ2-7; 8 bases align to TRBD2. Per germline, CDR1 MNHEY and CDR2 SMNVEV (reference sequence). The CDR3 spans 12 residues. With V trimmed by 7 bases and J by 4 bases, 3 bases remained unmatched. The CDR3: CASTSGGYEQYF. Written as DNA, the CDR3 is TGTGCCAGCACCTCGGGGGGGTACGAGCAGTACTTC.

The chain links TRBV7-2 to TRBJ1-1; 11 nucleotides line up with TRBD1. Germline-derived CDR1 and CDR2 are SGHTA and FQGNSA. The ends lost 2 bases at V and 6 bases at J; junction bases unmatched: 2. CDR3 length: 14 amino acids. CDR3 region: CASSLMGQGAEAFF. The DNA for the CDR3 is TGTGCCAGCAGCTTAATGGGACAGGGGGCTGAAGCTTTCTTT.

The genes are TRBV28 and TRBJ1-2, with D possibly matching TRBD1 (6 bases). The CDR3 is made up of 15 amino acids. Trimming shortened V by 5 bases and J by 6 bases, and 19 bases separated the two germline ends. Germline V gives CDR1 MDHEN, CDR2 SYDVKM. CDR3 loop: CASSLLQGYGNGYTF. DNA for the CDR3: TGTGCCAGCAGTCTCCTACAGGGATACGGCAATGGCTACACCTTC.

In this sample, this clone turned up once. This chain links TRBV5-1 with TRBJ2-1; no clear D. With 2 bases removed from V and 5 bases from J, the gap between germline ends came to 8 bases. Germline V lookup: CDR1 SGHRS, CDR2 YFSETQ. CDR3 length: 13 residues. CDR3 in DNA: TGCGCCAGCAGCTTTACTGTCGACAATGAGCAGTTCTTC. Translation: CASSFTVDNEQFF.

This chain uses TRBV7-2 with TRBJ2-5; 8 bases are shared with TRBD2. J lost 6 bases, V lost 1 base, and 7 bases had no gene match. Germline V gives CDR1 SGHTA, CDR2 FQGNSA. The CDR3 spans 15 residues. The CDR3 loop is CASSLVGSGEKTQYF. DNA for the CDR3: TGTGCCAGCAGCTTAGTGGGTAGCGGGGAGAAGACCCAGTACTTC.

With regard to this clone: Other DNA sequences in this specimen translate into the identical CDR3. V usage is TRBV6-5 and J usage is TRBJ2-7; D possibly corresponds to TRBD1 (6 bases). Germline V gives CDR1 MNHEY, CDR2 SVGAGI. The germline V and J ends were trimmed by 2 bases and 3 bases, with 8 bases remaining between them. This CDR3 region has 13 residues. The CDR3 reads CASSYGRGYEQYF. CDR3 bases: TGTGCCAGCAGTTACGGCAGGGGCTACGAGCAGTACTTC.

The chain links TRBV10-3 to TRBJ2-5; 7 positions match TRBD1. The CDR3 runs to 15 residues. Germline CDR1 and CDR2: ENHRY and SYGVKD. J gave up 2 bases and V 0 bases, and 3 bases lay outside the gene matches. This CDR3 is CAISESPTGQETQYF. The CDR3 bases are TGTGCCATCAGTGAGTCGCCGACAGGGCAAGAGACCCAGTACTTC.

The chain employs TRBV5-1 and TRBJ2-6, with a possible D match to TRBD1 (5 bases). The CDR3 covers 16 residues. V lost 7 bases, J lost 1 base, and 15 bases lay in between. The germline gives CDR1 SGHRS, CDR2 YFSETQ. CDR3 residues: CASRGRAESGANVLTF. For the CDR3, the DNA is TGCGCCAGCCGCGGCAGGGCTGAGTCTGGGGCCAACGTCCTGACTTTC.